A single sample is the source of the 14 T cell receptor beta chains below, sequenced in a study of PD-L1 blockade in urothelial cancer. The assay was immunoSEQ multiplex PCR, and TCRdb's table has in-frame clones only and misses some. The profile covers about 51,000 clones, with 85% to 90% appearing a single time and under 2.5% taken by the ten largest. Sample time point: peripheral blood 6 weeks after treatment start. Sample: PBMCs, taken around atezolizumab (anti-PD-L1) treatment. These receptors came from a man aged 55 to 70 with urothelial cancer.

This clone was seen only once. The V call is TRBV6-6, the J call TRBJ2-1; TRBD2 matches 10 bases. This CDR3 contains 14 residues. Germline V gene lookup returns CDR1 MNHNY and CDR2 SVGAGI (reference sequence). J gave up 9 bases and V 7 bases, and 9 bases lay outside the gene matches. The CDR3 spells CASKTTSGNTEQFF. In DNA, the CDR3 is TGTGCCAGCAAAACCACTAGCGGGAACACTGAGCAGTTCTTC.

J is TRBJ1-5 and V is TRBV2; 8 nucleotides align to TRBD1. The junction had 2 bases not matched to a gene; V was cut back by 6 bases and J by 4 bases. The V gene's germline CDR1 is SNHLY and CDR2 FYNNEI. The CDR3 sequence is 13 residues long. CDR3 DNA sequence: TGTGCCAGCAGGGACAGGGAGAATCAGCCCCAGCATTTT. Translated, it gives CASRDRENQPQHF. Full variable domain (rest looked up from reference TRBV2 and TRBJ1-5): EPEVTQTPSHQVTQMGQEVILRCVPISNHLYFYWYRQILGQKVEFLVSFYNNEISEKSEIFDDQFSVERPDGSNFTLKIRSTKLEDSAMYFCASRDRENQPQHFGDGTRLSIL.

The J gene is TRBJ2-1, the V gene TRBV7-3; D is possibly TRBD2 (5 bases). CDR3 length: 13 residues. Trimming took off 2 bases at V and 9 bases at J, with 11 bases between the two ends. Germline V lookup: CDR1 SGHTA, CDR2 FQGTGA. CDR3 sequence: CASSLFEGGEQFF. Here the CDR3 DNA reads TGTGCCAGCAGCTTATTCGAGGGTGGTGAGCAGTTCTTC.

This chain links TRBV18 with TRBJ2-1, with 8 bases that match TRBD2. Germline loops: CDR1 KGHSH, CDR2 LQKENI. This CDR3 comprises 16 residues. With V trimmed by 3 bases and J by 0 bases, 4 bases remained unmatched. In DNA, the CDR3 is TGTGCCAGCTCACCCCAAACTAGCGGCTCCTACAATGAGCAGTTCTTC. Its translation is CASSPQTSGSYNEQFF.

This chain connects TRBV11-2 to TRBJ2-7; 7 bases agree with TRBD1. With V trimmed by 1 base and J by 4 bases, 7 bases remained unmatched. The CDR3 consists of 15 residues. From germline, CDR1 is SGHAT and CDR2 FQNNGV. The CDR3 is CASSLVNRGVYEQYF. DNA of the CDR3: TGTGCCAGCAGCTTAGTTAACAGGGGTGTATACGAGCAGTACTTC. The full variable domain, in which reference TRBV11-2 and TRBJ2-7 provide the parts outside the CDR3, is EAGVAQSPRYKIIEKRQSVAFWCNPISGHATLYWYQQILGQGPKLLIQFQNNGVVDDSQLPKDRFSAERLKGVDSTLKIQPAKLEDSAVYLCASSLVNRGVYEQYFGPGTRLTVT.

V usage is TRBV5-6 and J usage is TRBJ2-7; TRBD1 is a possible D gene (5 bases). The V end lost 2 bases, the J end lost 2 bases, and 8 bases lay between the germline ends. The CDR3 is made up of 13 amino acids. Germline assignment: CDR1 SGHDT and CDR2 YYEEEE. The CDR3 loop reads CASSFDRAYEQYF. CDR3 bases: TGTGCCAGCAGCTTTGACAGAGCCTACGAGCAGTACTTC.

The V and J genes are TRBV11-2 and TRBJ2-1, with D possibly being TRBD2 (5 bases). In germline, CDR1 is SGHAT, CDR2 FQNNGV. The V end lost 3 bases, the J end lost 9 bases, and 6 bases lay between the germline ends. CDR3 length equals 11 residues. As DNA, the CDR3 is TGTGCCAGCAGCTTCCGGGGTGAGCAGTTCTTC. The encoded protein is CASSFRGEQFF. Complete variable domain (other parts from reference TRBV11-2 and TRBJ2-1): EAGVAQSPRYKIIEKRQSVAFWCNPISGHATLYWYQQILGQGPKLLIQFQNNGVVDDSQLPKDRFSAERLKGVDSTLKIQPAKLEDSAVYLCASSFRGEQFFGPGTRLTVL.

The genes are TRBV7-5 and TRBJ2-2; TRBD2 is taken as the D call from the table, unchecked against the DNA. TRBV7-5 is designated a pseudogene. This CDR3 has 17 amino acids. The CDR3 bases are TGTGTCAGAAGGAAGACTAGCGGGGATGTTTGCACCGGGGAGCTGTTTTTT. Translating it yields CVRRKTSGDVCTGELFF.

This sequence joins TRBV10-2 and TRBJ2-1; D is perhaps TRBD2 (5 bases). V dropped 4 bases and J dropped 4 bases, with 11 bases sitting between them. In germline, CDR1 is WSHSY, CDR2 SAAADI. CDR3 length: 14 amino acids. CDR3: CASSAQRKYNEQFF. DNA for the CDR3: TGCGCCAGCAGTGCCCAGCGGAAATACAATGAGCAGTTCTTC.

This rearrangement joins TRBV19 to TRBJ1-2, with 8 bases aligning to TRBD1. The CDR3 is made up of 14 amino acids. Germline CDR1 LNHDA, CDR2 SQIVND (reference sequence). V lost 1 base to trimming and J lost 6 bases; unmatched junction nucleotides: 4. CDR3 nucleotide sequence: TGTGCCAGTAGTATAGTTCAGGGGGCGAATGGCTACACCTTC. It yields the protein CASSIVQGANGYTF.

This chain uses TRBV5-1 with TRBJ1-4, with a weak D call TRBD1 (6 bases). CDR1 SGHRS and CDR2 YFSETQ come from the germline V gene. This CDR3 region has 15 residues. V gave up 2 bases and J gave up 6 bases, with 14 bases separating them. The CDR3 is CASSFGDTGYEKLFF. Here the CDR3 DNA reads TGCGCCAGCAGCTTTGGGGACACGGGTTATGAAAAACTGTTTTTT.

The chain couples TRBV5-1 to TRBJ2-5; 13 positions match TRBD2. There are 15 residues in the CDR3. V was clipped by 4 bases and J by 2 bases; unmatched bases: 2. Germline V lookup: CDR1 SGHRS, CDR2 YFSETQ. The CDR3 reads CASSAGLAGQETQYF. CDR3 bases: TGCGCCAGCAGCGCGGGACTAGCGGGACAAGAGACCCAGTACTTC.

V usage is TRBV10-2 and J usage is TRBJ2-1; 8 nucleotides line up with TRBD2. Per the germline V gene, CDR1 is WSHSY and CDR2 is SAAADI. The CDR3 extends over 15 amino acids. J lost 6 bases, V lost 3 bases, and 7 bases had no gene match. CDR3 sequence reads: CASSEGTSGGNEQFF. CDR3 nucleotides: TGCGCCAGCAGTGAAGGGACTAGTGGGGGCAATGAGCAGTTCTTC.

This chain connects TRBV25-1 to TRBJ2-2, with TRBD1 matching over 7 bases. V gave up 6 bases and J gave up 3 bases; unmatched junction bases: 4. This CDR3 contains 14 residues. The germline V gene has CDR1 MGHDK and CDR2 SYGVNS. The chain's CDR3 is CASRRGRDTGELFF. The CDR3, as DNA: TGTGCCAGCAGGAGGGGGCGCGACACCGGGGAGCTGTTTTTT.